This T cell receptor beta chain was recorded in a study of shared clonotypes between healthy human individuals (dated by TCRdb to the early 2020s). About the investigation overall: The cohort included three men and a couple of women between 18 and 49 years of age. For each donor, CD4 naive and CD4 memory were each run on three plates, CD8 naive on two plates, and CD8 memory on one plate. To estimate repertoire size and how much clonotype sharing occurs between individuals, the study deeply sequenced the blood TCR repertoires of a handful of healthy adults. To increase sequencing depth and limit assay-specific biases, different laboratories used diverse techniques to prepare libraries and sequence TCR repertoires. Leukapheresis yielded between about 0.9 and 10 billion PBMCs per donor.

The germline V gene supplies CDR1 SNHLY and CDR2 FYNNEI. Trimmed from V: 6 bases; trimmed from J: 5 bases; junction bases lacking a gene match: 17. Spanning cysteine to phenylalanine, the CDR3 consists of 18 amino acids. Of the read, only the CDR3 DNA is kept; its 54 bases are in frame from base 1. Using the deep immunoSEQ assay, multiplex PCR amplified TCR CDR3 regions from genomic DNA. Extracted genomic DNA from each cell subset was distributed evenly across all wells of several immunoSEQ 96-well plates, and each plate was treated as a replicate. For sorted subsets, approximately 190 ng of genomic DNA, equivalent to around 29,000 T cell genomes, went into each replicate PCR. Purified libraries were quantified with a Qubit 3.0 fluorometer, sized on a Bioanalyzer 2100, and re-quantified with the KAPA Library Quantification kit. A separate single-read 150-cycle Illumina NextSeq 550 flow cell was used to sequence each immunoSEQ 96-well plate. The study's own analysis went as follows. The immunoSEQ output contained only junctional sequences without quality scores, so filtering could not match that applied to full-length reads. To assign V/J genes and CDR3, sequences were annotated against IMGT germline references using PyIR, a Python wrapper for IgBLAST v1.9. Any read was removed if the V/J assignment was weak (E-value above 1e-6), the CDR3 was missing, or the read contained stop codons, out-of-frame junctions, or ambiguous translated residues. V3J clonotypes were defined as sequences sharing the same inferred V gene, J gene, and CDR3 amino acid sequence. Percentage overlap between repertoires was computed as shared unique clonotypes divided by the size of the smaller repertoire. Three approaches were used to assess repertoire richness: RTK rarefaction, the Chao1 estimator, and Recon v2.1 estimates of unobserved clonotypes. Generation probabilities were computed with OLGA for all TCRbeta clonotypes obtained by the gDNA method from a handful of donors. Entries here come from immuneACCESS through TCRdb and include only in-frame sequences with V and J called. Some clones fail to appear in such tables; in the studies checked, an unresolved V gene covers under half of the shortfall, and the cause of the remainder is unknown. V and J calls and clone size are those listed in that table; D and trimming were worked out from the DNA. This sample holds millions of clones; about 92% were observed only once. Under 0.45% of the sample goes to the ten largest clones.

The donors were healthy, HIV-negative adults with no recently reported acute infections or vaccinations. Every donor was a Caucasian adult living in Nashville, Tennessee, USA. CD4+ T cells were enriched by magnetic negative selection, after which naive cells were positively selected on CD45RA and the negative fraction was taken as the memory subset. Blood was obtained by leukapheresis, after which PBMCs were separated by Ficoll-Histopaque density gradient centrifugation and cryopreserved in liquid nitrogen vapor phase. Purity and quantity of every magnetically sorted T cell population were checked by analytical flow cytometry. Genomic DNA was isolated from each sorted fraction and quantified by UV absorbance on a Nanodrop 2000c. Overall study outcomes, separate from this receptor: Based on pairwise subsampling, the degree of clonotype sharing among donors was expected to be affected by sequencing depth. Sampling was restricted to blood, and TCR repertoires in tissues likely differ from the TCR repertoires found in blood. Because the study included a small number of donors, the genetic and exposure-history diversity represented was limited. Clonotypes shared by all four sorted-subset donors showed higher generation probabilities than non-shared clonotypes. Larger estimated clonotype richness was generally found for naive subsets than for memory subsets. Across four donors, roughly 5.4% of naive CD4, approximately 4% of naive CD8, about 2.3% of memory CD4, and approximately 0.42% of memory CD8 clonotypes were shared. Even with the large sequencing depth, rarefaction of the sorted-subset datasets indicated that sequencing was incomplete.

Details on this clone: Its recognized antigen is unknown. The input lacks base qualities; no much larger clone sits a single base away.

The sequencing sample was made of naive CD4+ T cells from PBMCs. The cell subset or site label of this sample denotes: CD45RA+ positively selected. The clonotype was recovered from a man aged 18 to 29 in good health. Some clones in this sample may be carry-over from other donors' samples. The V and J genes are TRBV2 and TRBJ2-1; 9 middle bases align to TRBD2. DNA sequence: TGTGCCAGCAGCGCCGTATCCATTGGACTAGCGCCGGACAATGAGCAGTTCTTC. This sequence encodes CASSAVSIGLAPDNEQFF.